This T cell receptor (beta chain) is drawn from a study of blood T cell repertoires in COVID-19. Study background: The cDNA or gDNA used as material had been derived from T cells, B-cell-depleted T cells, or PBMCs.

The CDR3 totals 12 residues. Looked up from germline, CDR1 is GTSNPN and CDR2 is SVGIG (reference sequence). V gave up 1 base and J gave up 6 bases, with 7 bases separating them. The table came from immunoSEQ multiplex PCR; TCRdb's copy has only in-frame clones and leaves some out. The sample holds some 270,000 clones, roughly 91% seen once. The sample consisted of peripheral blood. The rearrangement links TRBV30 to TRBJ2-1; D is unclear. The receptor was derived from a man in his thirties or forties with acute or convalescent COVID-19. The CDR3 reads CAWSEWPNEQFF. CDR3 coding DNA: TGTGCCTGGAGTGAATGGCCCAATGAGCAGTTCTTC.